Sequencing of this TCR beta chain was carried out in a study of identical twins. The CDR3 loop spans 19 amino acids. CDR1 and CDR2 from the germline V gene are SGHVS and FNYEAQ. Trimming removed 5 bases from V and 8 bases from J; junction bases left unmatched: 17. This clonotype is a singleton in its sample. Template switching added a universal primer site; cDNA carried unique molecular identifiers. TCRdb passed the 5' RACE reads through MiXCR, listing each CDR3 protein once. The table includes hundreds of thousands of distinct CDR3 sequences, roughly an eighth detected once. These data also featured in a second study, about yellow fever vaccine responses in identical twins. That investigation notes: Reportedly, twins' vaccine T cell responses looked partly convergent and partly personalized.

The TCR was taken from a woman under 30 in good health. Source material: CD8+ T cells sorted from blood. This chain joins TRBV7-6 and TRBJ2-3; 15 bases fit TRBD2. The CDR3 reads CASSPRTSGGAPYVGTQYF. The CDR3 bases are TGTGCCAGCAGCCCAAGGACTAGCGGGGGGGCCCCGTACGTCGGTACGCAGTATTTT.